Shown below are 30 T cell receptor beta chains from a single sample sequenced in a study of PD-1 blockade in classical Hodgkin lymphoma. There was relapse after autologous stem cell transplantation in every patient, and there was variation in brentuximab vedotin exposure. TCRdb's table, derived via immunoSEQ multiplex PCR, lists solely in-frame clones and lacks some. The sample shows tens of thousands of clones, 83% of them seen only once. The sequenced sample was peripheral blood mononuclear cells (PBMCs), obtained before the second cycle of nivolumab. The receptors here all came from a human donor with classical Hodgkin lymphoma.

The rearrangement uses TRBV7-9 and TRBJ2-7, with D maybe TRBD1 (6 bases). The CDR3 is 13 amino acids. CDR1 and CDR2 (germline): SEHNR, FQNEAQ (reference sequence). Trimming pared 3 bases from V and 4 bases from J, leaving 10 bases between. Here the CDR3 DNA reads TGTGCCAGCAGCTTCCCGGACAGTTACGAGCAGTACTTC. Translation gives CASSFPDSYEQYF.

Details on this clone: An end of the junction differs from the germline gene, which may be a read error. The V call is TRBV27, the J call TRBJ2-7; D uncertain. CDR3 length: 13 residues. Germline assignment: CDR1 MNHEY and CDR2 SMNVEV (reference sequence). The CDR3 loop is CASSSIVSYKQYF. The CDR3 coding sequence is TGTGCCAGCAGTTCTATAGTCTCCTACAAGCAGTACTTC.

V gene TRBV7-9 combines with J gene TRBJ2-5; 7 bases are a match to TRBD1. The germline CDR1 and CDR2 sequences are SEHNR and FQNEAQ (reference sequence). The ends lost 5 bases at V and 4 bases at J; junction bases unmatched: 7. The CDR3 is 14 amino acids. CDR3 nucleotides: TGTGCCAGCAGCGTACTTCGGGACAGAGAGACCCAGTACTTC. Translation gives CASSVLRDRETQYF.

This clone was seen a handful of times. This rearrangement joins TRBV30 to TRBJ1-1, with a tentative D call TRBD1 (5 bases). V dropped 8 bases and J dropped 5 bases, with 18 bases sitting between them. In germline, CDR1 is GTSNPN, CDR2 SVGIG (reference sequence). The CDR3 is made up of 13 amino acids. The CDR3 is CATDRDPGTEAFF. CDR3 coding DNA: TGTGCCACAGACCGGGACCCCGGGACTGAAGCTTTCTTT.

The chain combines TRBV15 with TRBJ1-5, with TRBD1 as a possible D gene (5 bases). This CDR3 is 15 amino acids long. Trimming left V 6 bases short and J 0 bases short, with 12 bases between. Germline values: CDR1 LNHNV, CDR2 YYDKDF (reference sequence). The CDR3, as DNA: TGTGCCACCAGAATCGACAGTTATAGCAATCAGCCCCAGCATTTT. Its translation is CATRIDSYSNQPQHF.

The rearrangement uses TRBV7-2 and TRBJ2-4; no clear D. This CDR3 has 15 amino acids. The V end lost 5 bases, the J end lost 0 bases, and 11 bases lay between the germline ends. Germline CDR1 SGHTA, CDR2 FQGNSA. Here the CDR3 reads CASSARTVAKNIQYF. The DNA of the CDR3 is TGTGCCAGCAGCGCCAGGACGGTAGCCAAAAACATTCAGTACTTC.

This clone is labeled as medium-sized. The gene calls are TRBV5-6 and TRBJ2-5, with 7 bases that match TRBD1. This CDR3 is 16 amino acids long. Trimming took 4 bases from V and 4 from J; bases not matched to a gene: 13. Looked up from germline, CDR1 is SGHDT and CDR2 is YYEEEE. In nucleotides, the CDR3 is TGTGCCAGCAGCCCAACGACAGGGTCGAAGGGAGAGACCCAGTACTTC. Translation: CASSPTTGSKGETQYF. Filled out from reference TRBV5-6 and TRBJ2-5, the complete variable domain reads DAGVTQSPTHLIKTRGQQVTLRCSPKSGHDTVSWYQQALGQGPQFIFQYYEEEERQRGNFPDRFSGHQFPNYSSELNVNALLLGDSALYLCASSPTTGSKGETQYFGPGTRLLVL.

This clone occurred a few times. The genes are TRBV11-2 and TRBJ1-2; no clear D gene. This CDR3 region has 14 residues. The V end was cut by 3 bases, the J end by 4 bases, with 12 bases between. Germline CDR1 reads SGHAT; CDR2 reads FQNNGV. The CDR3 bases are TGTGCCAGCAGCTTCTCCACAGAAAGCTATGGCTACACCTTC. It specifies CASSFSTESYGYTF.

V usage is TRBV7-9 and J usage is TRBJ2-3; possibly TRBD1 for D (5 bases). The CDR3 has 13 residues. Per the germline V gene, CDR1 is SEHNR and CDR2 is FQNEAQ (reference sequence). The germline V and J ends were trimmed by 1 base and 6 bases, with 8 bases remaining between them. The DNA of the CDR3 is TGTGCCAGCAGCTTAGGCAGGGCCGATACGCAGTATTTT. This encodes CASSLGRADTQYF.

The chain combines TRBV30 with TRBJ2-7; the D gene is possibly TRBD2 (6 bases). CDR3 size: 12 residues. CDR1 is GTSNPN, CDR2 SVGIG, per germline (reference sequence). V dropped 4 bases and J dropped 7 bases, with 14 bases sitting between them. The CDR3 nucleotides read TGTGCCTGGAAGGGAGCACGGGGGGAGCAGTACTTC. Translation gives CAWKGARGEQYF.

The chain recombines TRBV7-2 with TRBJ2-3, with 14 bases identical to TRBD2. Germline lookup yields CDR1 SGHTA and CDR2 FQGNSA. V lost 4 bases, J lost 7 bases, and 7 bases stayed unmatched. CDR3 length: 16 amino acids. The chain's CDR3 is CASSSQGTSGRNTQYF. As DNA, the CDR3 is TGTGCCAGCAGCTCACAAGGGACTAGCGGGAGAAATACGCAGTATTTT.

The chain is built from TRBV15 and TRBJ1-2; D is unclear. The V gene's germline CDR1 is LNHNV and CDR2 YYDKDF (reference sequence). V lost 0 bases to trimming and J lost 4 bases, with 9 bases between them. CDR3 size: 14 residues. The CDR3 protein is CATSREEVSYGYTF. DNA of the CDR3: TGTGCCACCAGCAGAGAGGAGGTTTCCTATGGCTACACCTTC. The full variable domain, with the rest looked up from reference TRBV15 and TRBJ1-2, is DAMVIQNPRYQVTQFGKPVTLSCSQTLNHNVMYWYQQKSSQAPKLLFHYYDKDFNNEADTPDNFQSRRPNTSFCFLDIRSPGLGDTAMYLCATSREEVSYGYTFGSGTRLTVV.

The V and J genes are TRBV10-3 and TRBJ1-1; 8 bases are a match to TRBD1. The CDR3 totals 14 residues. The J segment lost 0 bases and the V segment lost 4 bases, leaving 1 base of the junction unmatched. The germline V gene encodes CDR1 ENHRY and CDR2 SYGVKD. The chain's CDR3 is CAISGTGLNTEAFF. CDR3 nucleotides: TGTGCCATCAGTGGGACAGGGTTGAACACTGAAGCTTTCTTT.

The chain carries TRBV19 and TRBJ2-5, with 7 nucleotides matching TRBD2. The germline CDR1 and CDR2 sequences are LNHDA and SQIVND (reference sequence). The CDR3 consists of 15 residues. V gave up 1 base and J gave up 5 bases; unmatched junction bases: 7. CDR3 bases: TGTGCCAGTAGTATAGGGGGACTAAGCGGGGAGACCCAGTACTTC. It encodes CASSIGGLSGETQYF.

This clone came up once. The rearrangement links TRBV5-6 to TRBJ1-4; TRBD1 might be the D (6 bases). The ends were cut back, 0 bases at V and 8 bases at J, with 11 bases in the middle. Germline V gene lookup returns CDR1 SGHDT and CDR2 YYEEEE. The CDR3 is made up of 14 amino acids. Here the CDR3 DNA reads TGTGCCAGCAGCTTGGTACAGGGTGGAGAAAAACTGTTTTTT. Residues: CASSLVQGGEKLFF.

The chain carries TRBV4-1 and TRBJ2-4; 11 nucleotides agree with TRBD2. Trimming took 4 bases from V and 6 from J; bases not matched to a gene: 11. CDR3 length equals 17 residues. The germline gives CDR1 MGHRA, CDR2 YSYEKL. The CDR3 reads CASSLGLAGRMGNIQYF. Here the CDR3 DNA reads TGCGCCAGCAGCCTAGGACTAGCGGGCCGGATGGGAAACATTCAGTACTTC.

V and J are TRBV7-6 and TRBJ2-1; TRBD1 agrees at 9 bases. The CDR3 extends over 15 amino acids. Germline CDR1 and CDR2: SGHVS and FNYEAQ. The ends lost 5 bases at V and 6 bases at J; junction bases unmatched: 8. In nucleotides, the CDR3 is TGTGCCAGCAGCCAGGACAGGGGTTTTGGCAATGAGCAGTTCTTC. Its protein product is CASSQDRGFGNEQFF.

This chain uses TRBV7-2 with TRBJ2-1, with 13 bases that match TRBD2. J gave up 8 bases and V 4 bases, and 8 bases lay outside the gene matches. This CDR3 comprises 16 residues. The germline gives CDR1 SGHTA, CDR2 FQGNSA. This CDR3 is CASSYRLAGGRDEQFF. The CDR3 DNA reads TGTGCCAGCAGCTACCGACTAGCGGGAGGTCGGGATGAGCAGTTCTTC.

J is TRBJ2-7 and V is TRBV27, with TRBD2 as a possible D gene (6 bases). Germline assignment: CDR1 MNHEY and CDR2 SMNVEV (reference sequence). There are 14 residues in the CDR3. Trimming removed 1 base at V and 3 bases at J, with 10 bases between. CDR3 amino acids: CASSLYGGHYEQYF. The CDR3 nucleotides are TGTGCCAGCAGTTTATACGGGGGTCACTACGAGCAGTACTTC.

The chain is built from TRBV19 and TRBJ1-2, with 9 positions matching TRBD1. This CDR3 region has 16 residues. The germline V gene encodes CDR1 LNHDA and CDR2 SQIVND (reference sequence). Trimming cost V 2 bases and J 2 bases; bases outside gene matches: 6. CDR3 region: CASSIQQGAMNYGYTF. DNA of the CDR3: TGTGCCAGTAGTATACAACAGGGGGCCATGAACTATGGCTACACCTTC.

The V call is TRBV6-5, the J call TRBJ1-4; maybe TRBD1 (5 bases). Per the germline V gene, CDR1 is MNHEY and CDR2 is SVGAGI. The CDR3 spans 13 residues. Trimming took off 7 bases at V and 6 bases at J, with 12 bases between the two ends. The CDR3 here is CASKGAVDEKLFF. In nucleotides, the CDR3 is TGTGCCAGCAAAGGGGCCGTGGATGAAAAACTGTTTTTT.

The DNA for the CDR3 is TGTGCCAGTACCTTTGGGAATCAGCCCCAGCATTTT. This encodes CASTFGNQPQHF. The gene calls are TRBV19 and TRBJ1-5; D is undetermined. V dropped 7 bases and J dropped 4 bases, with 8 bases sitting between them. This CDR3 spans 12 amino acids. CDR1 and CDR2 from the germline V gene are LNHDA and SQIVND (reference sequence). Using reference TRBV19 and TRBJ1-5 for the parts outside the CDR3, the full variable domain is DGGITQSPKYLFRKEGQNVTLSCEQNLNHDAMYWYRQDPGQGLRLIYYSQIVNDFQKGDIAEGYSVSREKKESFPLTVTSAQKNPTAFYLCASTFGNQPQHFGDGTRLSIL.

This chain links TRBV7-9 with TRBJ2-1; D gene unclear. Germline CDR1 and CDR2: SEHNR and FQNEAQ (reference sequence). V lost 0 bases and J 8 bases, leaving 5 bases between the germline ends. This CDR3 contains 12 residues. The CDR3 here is CASSLAGYEQFF. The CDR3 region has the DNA TGTGCCAGCAGCTTAGCAGGCTATGAGCAGTTCTTC.

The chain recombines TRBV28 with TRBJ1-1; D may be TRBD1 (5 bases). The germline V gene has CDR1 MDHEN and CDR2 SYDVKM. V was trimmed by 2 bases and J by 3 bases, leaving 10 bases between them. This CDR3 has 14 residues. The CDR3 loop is CASSLMRGYTEAFF. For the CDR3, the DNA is TGTGCCAGCAGTTTAATGAGGGGTTACACTGAAGCTTTCTTT. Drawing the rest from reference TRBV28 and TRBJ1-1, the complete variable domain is DVKVTQSSRYLVKRTGEKVFLECVQDMDHENMFWYRQDPGLGLRLIYFSYDVKMKEKGDIPEGYSVSREKKERFSLILESASTNQTSMYLCASSLMRGYTEAFFGQGTRLTVV.

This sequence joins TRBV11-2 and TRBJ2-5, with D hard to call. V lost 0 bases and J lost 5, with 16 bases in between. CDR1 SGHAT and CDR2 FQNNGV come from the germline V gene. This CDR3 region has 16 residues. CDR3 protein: CASSLDLGITWETQYF. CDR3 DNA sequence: TGTGCCAGCAGCTTAGATCTAGGAATCACATGGGAGACCCAGTACTTC.

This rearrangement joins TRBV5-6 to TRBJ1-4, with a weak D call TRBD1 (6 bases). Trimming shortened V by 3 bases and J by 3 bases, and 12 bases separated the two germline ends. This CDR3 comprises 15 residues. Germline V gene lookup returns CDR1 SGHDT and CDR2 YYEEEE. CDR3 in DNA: TGTGCCAGCAGCTACTCGACAGGCCCTAATGAAAAACTGTTTTTT. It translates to CASSYSTGPNEKLFF.

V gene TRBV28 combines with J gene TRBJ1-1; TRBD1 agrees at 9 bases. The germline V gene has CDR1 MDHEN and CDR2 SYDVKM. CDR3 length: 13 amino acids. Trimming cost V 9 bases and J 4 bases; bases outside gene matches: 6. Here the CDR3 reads CASNRGLGTEAFF. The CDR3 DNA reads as TGTGCCAGTAACAGGGGGCTTGGCACTGAAGCTTTCTTT.

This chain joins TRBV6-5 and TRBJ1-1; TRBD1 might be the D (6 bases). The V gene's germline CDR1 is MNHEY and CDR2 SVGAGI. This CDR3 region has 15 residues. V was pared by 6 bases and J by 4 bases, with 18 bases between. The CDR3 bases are TGTGCCAGCAGCCGGCAGGGGTTGGGTGGCACTGAAGCTTTCTTT. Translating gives CASSRQGLGGTEAFF.

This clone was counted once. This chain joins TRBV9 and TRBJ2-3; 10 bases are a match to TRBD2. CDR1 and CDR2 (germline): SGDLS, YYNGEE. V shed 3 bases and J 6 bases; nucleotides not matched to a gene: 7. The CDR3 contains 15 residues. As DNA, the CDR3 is TGTGCCAGCAGCGCCCTAGCGGGAGATGACGATACGCAGTATTTT. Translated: CASSALAGDDDTQYF.

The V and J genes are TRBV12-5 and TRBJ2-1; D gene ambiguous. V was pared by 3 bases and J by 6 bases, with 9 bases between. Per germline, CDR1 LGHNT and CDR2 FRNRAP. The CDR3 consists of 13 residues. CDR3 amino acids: CASGFGEFNEQFF. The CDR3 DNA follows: TGTGCTAGTGGTTTTGGAGAATTCAATGAGCAGTTCTTC.